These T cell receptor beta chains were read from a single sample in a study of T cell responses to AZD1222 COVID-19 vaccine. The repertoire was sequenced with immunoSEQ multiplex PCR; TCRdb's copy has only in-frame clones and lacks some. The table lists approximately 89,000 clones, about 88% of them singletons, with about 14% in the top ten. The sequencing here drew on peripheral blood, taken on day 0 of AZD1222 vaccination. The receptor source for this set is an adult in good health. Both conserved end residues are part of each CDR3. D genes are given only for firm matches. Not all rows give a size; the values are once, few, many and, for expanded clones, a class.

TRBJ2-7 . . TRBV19 TGTGCCAGTAGTATTGGGACACGCTCCTACGAGCAGTACTTC CASSIGTRSYEQYF
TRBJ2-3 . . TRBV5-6 TGTGCCAGCAGCTTGGCTAGAGGTAGGGCAGATACGCAGTATTTT CASSLARGRADTQYF
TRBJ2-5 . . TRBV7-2 TGTGCCAGCAGCTTAGCCAGGGAAGAGACCCAGTACTTC CASSLAREETQYF
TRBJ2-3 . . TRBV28 TGTGCCAGCCGCCTGGGGGGCTCAAATACGCAGTATTTT CASRLGGSNTQYF
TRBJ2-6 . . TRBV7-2 TGTGCCAGCAGCTCCAGACCGGGAACTGGGGCCAACGTCCTGACTTTC CASSSRPGTGANVLTF
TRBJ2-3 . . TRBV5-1 TGCGCCAGCGCTAGCACAGATACGCAGTATTTT CASASTDTQYF
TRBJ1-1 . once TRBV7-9 TGTGCCAGCAACGGGCGGGGCTTTGGGACTGAAGCTTTCTTT CASNGRGFGTEAFF
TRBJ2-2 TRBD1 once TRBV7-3 TGTGCCAGCAGCCCAAGACAGGGGGTAGATACCGGGGAGCTGTTTTTT CASSPRQGVDTGELFF
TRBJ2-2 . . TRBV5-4 TGTGCCAGCAGCTTGAGGGGCGGAGGAACCGGGGAGCTGTTTTTT CASSLRGGGTGELFF
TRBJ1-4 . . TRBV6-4 TGTGCCAGCAGTGACTCCGGGGCAACTAATGAAAAACTGTTTTTT CASSDSGATNEKLFF
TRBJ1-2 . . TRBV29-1 TGCAGCGTTGCCAAGACAGACTACTATGGCTACACCTTC CSVAKTDYYGYTF
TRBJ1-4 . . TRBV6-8 TGTGCCAGCATGGGGATGGGACGACGGACGGATGATGAAAAACTGTTTTTT CASMGMGRRTDDEKLFF
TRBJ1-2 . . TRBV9 TGTGCCAGCAGCGTAGCTCGGGGGACGCATGGCTACACCTTC CASSVARGTHGYTF
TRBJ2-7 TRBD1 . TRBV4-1 TGCGCCAGCAGCTCCGGGAGGACAGGGGATGGGGAGCAGTACTTC CASSSGRTGDGEQYF
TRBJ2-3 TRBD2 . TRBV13 TGTGCCAGCAGCTTATGGACTAGCGGGGGGGCAAATACGCAGTATTTT CASSLWTSGGANTQYF
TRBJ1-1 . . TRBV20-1 TGCAGTGCCAAGGAGAACACTGAAGCTTTCTTT CSAKENTEAFF
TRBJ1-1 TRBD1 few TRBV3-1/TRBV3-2 TGTGCCAGCAGCCAACCAACAGGGGGCGAAGCTTTCTTT CASSQPTGGEAFF
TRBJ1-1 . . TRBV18 TGTGCCAGCTCACCGGGGGGGAACACTGAAGCTTTCTTT CASSPGGNTEAFF
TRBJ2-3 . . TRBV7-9 TGTGCCAGCAGCTTAGGGGGAGTAGGCACAGATACGCAGTATTTT CASSLGGVGTDTQYF
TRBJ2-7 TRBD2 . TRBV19 TGTGCCAGTGGCGCTAGCGGGGTAGGGGAGCAGTACTTC CASGASGVGEQYF
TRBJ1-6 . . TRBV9 TGTGCCAGCAGCGTAGGAGGGGGGAATTCACCCCTCCACTTT CASSVGGGNSPLHF
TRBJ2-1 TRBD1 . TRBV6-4 TGTGCCAGCAGTAAGACAGGGTACAATGAGCAGTTCTTC CASSKTGYNEQFF
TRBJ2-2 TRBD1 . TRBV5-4 TGTGCCAGCAGCTTCCGGGACAGGGGAGTCGGGGAGCTGTTTTTT CASSFRDRGVGELFF
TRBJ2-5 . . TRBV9 TGTGCCAGCAGCGCCCTACAAGTAAACCAAGAGACCCAGTACTTC CASSALQVNQETQYF
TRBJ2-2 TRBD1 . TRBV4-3 TGCGCCAGCAGCCAGGACAGGGTTCCCGGGGAGCTGTTTTTT CASSQDRVPGELFF
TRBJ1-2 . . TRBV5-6 TGTGCCAGCAGCTTGACATCTGGGGATTGGGGCTATGGCTACACCTTC CASSLTSGDWGYGYTF
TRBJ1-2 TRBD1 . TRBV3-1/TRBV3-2 TGTGCCAGCAGCCAAAGTTCGGGACAGGCTAACTATGGCTACACCTTC CASSQSSGQANYGYTF
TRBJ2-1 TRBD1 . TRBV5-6 TGTGCCAGCAGCTCGGGACAGGGAAGAGGTGAGCAGTTCTTC CASSSGQGRGEQFF